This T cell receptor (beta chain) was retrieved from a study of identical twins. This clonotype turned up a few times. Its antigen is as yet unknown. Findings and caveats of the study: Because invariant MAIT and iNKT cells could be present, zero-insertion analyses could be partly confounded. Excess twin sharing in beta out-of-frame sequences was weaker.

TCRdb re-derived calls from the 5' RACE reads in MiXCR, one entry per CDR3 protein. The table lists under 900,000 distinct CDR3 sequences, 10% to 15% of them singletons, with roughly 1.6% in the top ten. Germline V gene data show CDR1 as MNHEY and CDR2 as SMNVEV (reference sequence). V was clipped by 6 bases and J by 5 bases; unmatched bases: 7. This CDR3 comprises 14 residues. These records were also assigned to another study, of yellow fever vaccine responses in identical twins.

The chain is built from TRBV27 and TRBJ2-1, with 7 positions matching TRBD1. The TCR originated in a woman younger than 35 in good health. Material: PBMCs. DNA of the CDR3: TGTGCCAGCAGCCGACAGGGTCTCGACAATGAGCAGTTCTTC. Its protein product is CASSRQGLDNEQFF.